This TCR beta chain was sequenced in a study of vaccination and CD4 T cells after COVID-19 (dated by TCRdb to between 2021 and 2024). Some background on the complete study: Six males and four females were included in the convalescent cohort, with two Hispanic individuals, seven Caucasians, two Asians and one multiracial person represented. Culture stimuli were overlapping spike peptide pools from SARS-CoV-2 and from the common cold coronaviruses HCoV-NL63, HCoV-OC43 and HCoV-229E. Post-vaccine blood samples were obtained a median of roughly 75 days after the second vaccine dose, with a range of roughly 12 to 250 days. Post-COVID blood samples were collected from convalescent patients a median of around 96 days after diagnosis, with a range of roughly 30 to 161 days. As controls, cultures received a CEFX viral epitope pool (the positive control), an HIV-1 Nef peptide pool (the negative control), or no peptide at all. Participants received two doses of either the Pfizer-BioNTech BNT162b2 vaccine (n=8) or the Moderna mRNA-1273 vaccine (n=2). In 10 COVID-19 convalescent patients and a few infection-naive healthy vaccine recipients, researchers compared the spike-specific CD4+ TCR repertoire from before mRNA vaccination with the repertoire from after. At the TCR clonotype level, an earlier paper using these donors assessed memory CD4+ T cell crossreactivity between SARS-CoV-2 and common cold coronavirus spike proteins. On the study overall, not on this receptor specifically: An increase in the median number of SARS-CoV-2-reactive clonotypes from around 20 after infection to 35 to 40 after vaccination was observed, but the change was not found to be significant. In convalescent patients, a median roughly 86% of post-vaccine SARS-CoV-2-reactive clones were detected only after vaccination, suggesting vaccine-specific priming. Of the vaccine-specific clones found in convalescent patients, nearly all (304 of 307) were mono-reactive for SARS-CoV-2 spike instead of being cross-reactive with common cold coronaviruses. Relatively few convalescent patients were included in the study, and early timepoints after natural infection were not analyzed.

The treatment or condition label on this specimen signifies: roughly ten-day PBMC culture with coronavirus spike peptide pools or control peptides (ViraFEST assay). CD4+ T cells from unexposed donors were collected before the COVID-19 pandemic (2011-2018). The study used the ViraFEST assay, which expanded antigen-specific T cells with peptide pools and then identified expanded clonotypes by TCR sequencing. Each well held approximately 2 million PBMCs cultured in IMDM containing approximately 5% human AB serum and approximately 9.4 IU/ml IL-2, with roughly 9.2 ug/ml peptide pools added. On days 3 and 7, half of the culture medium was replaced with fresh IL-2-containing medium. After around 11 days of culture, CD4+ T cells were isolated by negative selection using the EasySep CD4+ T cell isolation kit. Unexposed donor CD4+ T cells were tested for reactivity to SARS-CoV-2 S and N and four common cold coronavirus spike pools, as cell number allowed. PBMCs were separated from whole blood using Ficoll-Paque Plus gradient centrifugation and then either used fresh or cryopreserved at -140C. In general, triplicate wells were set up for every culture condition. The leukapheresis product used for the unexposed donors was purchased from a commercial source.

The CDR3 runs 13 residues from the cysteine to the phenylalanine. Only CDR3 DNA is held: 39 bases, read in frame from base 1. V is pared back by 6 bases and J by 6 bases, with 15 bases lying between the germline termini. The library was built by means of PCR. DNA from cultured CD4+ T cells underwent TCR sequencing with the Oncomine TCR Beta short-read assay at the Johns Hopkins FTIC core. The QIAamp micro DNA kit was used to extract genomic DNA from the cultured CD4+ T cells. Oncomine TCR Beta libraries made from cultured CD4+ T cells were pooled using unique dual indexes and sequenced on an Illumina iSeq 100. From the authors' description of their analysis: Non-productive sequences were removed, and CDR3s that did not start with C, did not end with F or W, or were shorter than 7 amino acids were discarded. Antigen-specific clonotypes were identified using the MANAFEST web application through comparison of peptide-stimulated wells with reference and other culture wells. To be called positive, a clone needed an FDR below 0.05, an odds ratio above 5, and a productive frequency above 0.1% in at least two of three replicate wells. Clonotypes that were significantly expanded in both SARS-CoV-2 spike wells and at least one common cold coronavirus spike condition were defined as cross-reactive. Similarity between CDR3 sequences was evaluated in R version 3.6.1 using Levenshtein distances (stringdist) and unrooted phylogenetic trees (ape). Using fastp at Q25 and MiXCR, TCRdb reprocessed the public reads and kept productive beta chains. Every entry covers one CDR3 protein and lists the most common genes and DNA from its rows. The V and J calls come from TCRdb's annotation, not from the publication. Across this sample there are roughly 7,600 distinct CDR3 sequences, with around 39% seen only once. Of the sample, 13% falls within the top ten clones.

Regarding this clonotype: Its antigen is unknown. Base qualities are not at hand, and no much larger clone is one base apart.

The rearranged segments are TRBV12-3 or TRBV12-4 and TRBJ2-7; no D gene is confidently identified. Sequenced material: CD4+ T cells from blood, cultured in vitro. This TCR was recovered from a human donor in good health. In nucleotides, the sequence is TGTGCCAGCAGCCAAAAATTGGGTGTCGAGCAGTACTTC. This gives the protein CASSQKLGVEQYF.